This T cell receptor beta chain was identified in a study of a mutant IDH1 vaccine in newly diagnosed glioma (dated by TCRdb to the early 2020s). About the investigation overall: Patients were given eight vaccinations, in weeks 1, 3, 5, 7, 11, 15, 19 and 23, which matched visits V03 through V10. Of the roughly 31 treated patients, approximately 62% were male and about 40% were female, and the mean age was 40.4 years. Prior to enrollment, standard therapy consisting of radiotherapy alone, temozolomide alone, or radiochemotherapy with temozolomide had been administered to patients, with the combination being received by most patients. Peripheral blood samples were drawn at six visits, namely V03 (baseline), V05, V07, V10, V12 and V13. In the chemotherapy-containing groups, vaccination started alongside temozolomide cycles, whereas in patients who had radiotherapy alone it started 4-6 weeks after radiotherapy. Longitudinal TCRB deep sequencing was done for some 26 treated patients, wherever samples were available for exploratory analyses.

The research as a whole found: Across multiple MHC alleles, vaccine-induced immune responses were seen in just over 90% of patients. Availability determined which PBMC samples were chosen for TCRB deep sequencing. No apparent relationship was observed between pseudoprogression and alterations in the top peripheral T cell clonotypes detected by TCRB sequencing. It was noted by the authors that analyses of patient blood samples could not be reproduced owing to sample limitations.

The time point label on this specimen signifies: week 23, last vaccination. Each vaccine dose was 300 ug of a 20-mer mutant IDH1 peptide in Montanide, given subcutaneously with topical imiquimod. Donors had newly diagnosed WHO grade 3 or 4 IDH1-mutant astrocytomas with loss of nuclear ATRX. The samples were drawn from NOA16, a multicentre, single-arm, open-label phase I trial in Germany that tested a mutant IDH1 peptide vaccine in humans for the first time. Genomic DNA for TCRB sequencing was extracted from EDTA blood using the DNeasy Blood and Tissue Kit. The library was built by means of the immunoSEQ multiplex PCR assay. Rearranged TCR beta chain sequences were amplified with the hsTCRB Kit following the manufacturer's protocol. Sequencing of TCRB libraries was carried out on an Illumina MiSeq. Regarding the original processing steps: Demultiplexing, trimming and gene mapping were performed with the kit vendor's proprietary platform. TCRdb's version of the immuneACCESS table is confined to in-frame rearrangements and falls short of the full clone set. An unresolved V gene accounts for under half of the shortfall where checked; the remainder is of unknown origin. V, J and clone size reflect that table, while D and trimming were determined from the DNA. This sample lists roughly 51,000 clones; roughly 77% were detected once. Clones ranked in the top ten supply 6.5% to 9% of the sample.

Concerning this clone: Its target antigen remains unknown. The sample holds no much larger clone one base away, and base qualities are not on file.

This clonotype originated in a middle-aged woman with glioma. Some clones in this sample may be carry-over from other donors' samples. Specimen: PBMCs, collected from a glioma patient whose treatment included an IDH1 peptide vaccine.

The CDR3 reads as follows: CASREKHWTQRAYNEQFF. The bases are TGTGCCAGCAGGGAAAAACATTGGACACAACGTGCCTACAATGAGCAGTTCTTC. The rearrangement combines TRBV6-1 with TRBJ2-1, and the D gene may be TRBD1, 5 bases matching. Via the germline V gene, CDR1 is MNHNS and CDR2 SASEGT. The cysteine opens and the phenylalanine closes a CDR3 of 18 amino acids. CDR3 DNA only is kept here, 54 bases in frame from base 1. The junction carries 23 bases between V and J, which are trimmed by 6 bases and 2 bases respectively.